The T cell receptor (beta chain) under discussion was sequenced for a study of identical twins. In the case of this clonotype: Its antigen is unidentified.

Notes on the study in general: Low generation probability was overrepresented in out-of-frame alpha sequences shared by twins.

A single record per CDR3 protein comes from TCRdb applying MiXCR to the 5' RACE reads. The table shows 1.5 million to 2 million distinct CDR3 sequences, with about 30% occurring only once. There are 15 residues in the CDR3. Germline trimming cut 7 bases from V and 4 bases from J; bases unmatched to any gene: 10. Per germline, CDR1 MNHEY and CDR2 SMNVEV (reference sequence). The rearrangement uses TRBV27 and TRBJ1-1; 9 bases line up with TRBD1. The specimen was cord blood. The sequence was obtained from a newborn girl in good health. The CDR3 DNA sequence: TGTGCCAGCATTTCCGGGACAGGGTTTGCCACTGAAGCTTTCTTT. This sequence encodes CASISGTGFATEAFF.